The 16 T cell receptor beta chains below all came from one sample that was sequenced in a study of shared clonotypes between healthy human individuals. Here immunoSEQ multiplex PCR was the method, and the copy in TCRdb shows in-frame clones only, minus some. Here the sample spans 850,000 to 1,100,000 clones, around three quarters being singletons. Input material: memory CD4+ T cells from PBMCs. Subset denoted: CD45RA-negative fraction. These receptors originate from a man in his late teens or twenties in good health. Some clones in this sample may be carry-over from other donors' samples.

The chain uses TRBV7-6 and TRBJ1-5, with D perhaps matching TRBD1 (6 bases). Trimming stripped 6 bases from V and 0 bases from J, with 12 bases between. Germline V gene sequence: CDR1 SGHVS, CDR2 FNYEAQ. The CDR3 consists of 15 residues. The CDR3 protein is CASSPGQYSNQPQHF. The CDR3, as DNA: TGTGCCAGCAGTCCAGGACAGTATAGCAATCAGCCCCAGCATTTT.

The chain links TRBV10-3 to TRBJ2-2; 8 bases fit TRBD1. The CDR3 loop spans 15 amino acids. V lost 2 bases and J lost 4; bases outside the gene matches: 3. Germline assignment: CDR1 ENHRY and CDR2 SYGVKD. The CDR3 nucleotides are TGTGCCATCAGTGAGCCAGGGGGCCTCACCGGGGAGCTGTTTTTT. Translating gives CAISEPGGLTGELFF.

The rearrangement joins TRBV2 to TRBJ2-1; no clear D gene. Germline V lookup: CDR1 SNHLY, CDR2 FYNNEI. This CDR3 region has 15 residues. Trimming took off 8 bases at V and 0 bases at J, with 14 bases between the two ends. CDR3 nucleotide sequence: TGTGCCAGCTCTACTTACTTGAGCTCCTACAATGAGCAGTTCTTC. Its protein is CASSTYLSSYNEQFF.

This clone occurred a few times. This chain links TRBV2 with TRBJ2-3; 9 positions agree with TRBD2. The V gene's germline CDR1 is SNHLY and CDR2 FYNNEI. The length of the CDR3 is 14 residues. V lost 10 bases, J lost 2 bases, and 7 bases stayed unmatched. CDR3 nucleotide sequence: TGTGCCAACCCAGCGGGAGGATCCACAGATACGCAGTATTTT. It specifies CANPAGGSTDTQYF.

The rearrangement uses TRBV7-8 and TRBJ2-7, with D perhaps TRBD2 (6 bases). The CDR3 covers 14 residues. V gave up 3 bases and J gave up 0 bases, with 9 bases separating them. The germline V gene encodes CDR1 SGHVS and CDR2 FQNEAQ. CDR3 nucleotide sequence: TGTGCCAGCAGCTTCAGGCGGGACTCCTACGAGCAGTACTTC. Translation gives CASSFRRDSYEQYF.

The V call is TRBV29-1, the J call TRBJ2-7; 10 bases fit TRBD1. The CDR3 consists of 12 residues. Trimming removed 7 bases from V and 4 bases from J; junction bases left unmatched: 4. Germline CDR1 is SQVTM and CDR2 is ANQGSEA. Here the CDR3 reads CSAGQGLYEQYF. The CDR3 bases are TGCAGCGCGGGACAGGGGTTGTACGAGCAGTACTTC.

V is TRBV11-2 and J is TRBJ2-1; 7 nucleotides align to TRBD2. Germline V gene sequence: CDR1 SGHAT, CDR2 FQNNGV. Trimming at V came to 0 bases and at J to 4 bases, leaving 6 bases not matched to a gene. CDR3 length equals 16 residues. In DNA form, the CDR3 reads TGTGCCAGCAGCTTAGATCTTGCGGGAGCTTACAATGAGCAGTTCTTC. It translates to CASSLDLAGAYNEQFF.

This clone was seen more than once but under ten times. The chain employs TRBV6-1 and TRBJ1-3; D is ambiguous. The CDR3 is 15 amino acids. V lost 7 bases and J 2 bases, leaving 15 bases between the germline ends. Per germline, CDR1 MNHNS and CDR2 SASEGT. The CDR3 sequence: CASTSVGRAGNTIYF. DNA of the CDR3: TGTGCCAGCACTTCAGTGGGTAGGGCTGGAAACACCATATATTTT.

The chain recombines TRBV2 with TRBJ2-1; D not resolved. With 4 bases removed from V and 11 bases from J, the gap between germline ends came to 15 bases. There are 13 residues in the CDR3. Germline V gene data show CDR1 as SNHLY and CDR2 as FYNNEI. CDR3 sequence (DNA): TGTGCCAGCAGTGTTGGGTTGAGGTTCAAGCAGTTCTTC. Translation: CASSVGLRFKQFF.

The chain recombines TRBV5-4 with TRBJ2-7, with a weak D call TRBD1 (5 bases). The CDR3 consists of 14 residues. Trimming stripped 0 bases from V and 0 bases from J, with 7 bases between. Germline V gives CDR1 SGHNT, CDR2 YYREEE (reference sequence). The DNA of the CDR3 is TGTGCCAGCAGCTTGGAACAGGTCTCCTACGAGCAGTACTTC. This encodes CASSLEQVSYEQYF.

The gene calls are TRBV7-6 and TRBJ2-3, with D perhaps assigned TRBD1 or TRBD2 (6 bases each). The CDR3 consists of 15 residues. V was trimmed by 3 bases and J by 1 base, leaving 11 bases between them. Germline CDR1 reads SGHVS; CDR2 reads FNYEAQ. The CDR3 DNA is TGTGCCAGCAGCTTGCCCGGGGGCGGCACAGATACGCAGTATTTT. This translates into CASSLPGGGTDTQYF.

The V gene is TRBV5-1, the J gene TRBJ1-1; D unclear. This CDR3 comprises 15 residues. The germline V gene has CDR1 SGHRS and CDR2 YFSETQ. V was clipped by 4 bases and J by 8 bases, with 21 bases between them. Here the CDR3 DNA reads TGCGCCAGCAGCCTGAGGCCCGGAACGGCGGAAGAAGCTTTCTTT. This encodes CASSLRPGTAEEAFF.

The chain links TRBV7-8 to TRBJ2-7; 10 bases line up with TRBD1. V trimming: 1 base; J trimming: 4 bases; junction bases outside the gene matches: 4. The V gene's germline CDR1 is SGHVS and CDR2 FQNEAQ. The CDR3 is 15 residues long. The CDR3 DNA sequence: TGTGCCAGCAGCTTAGGCTGGGGACAGGGGTACGAGCAGTACTTC. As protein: CASSLGWGQGYEQYF.

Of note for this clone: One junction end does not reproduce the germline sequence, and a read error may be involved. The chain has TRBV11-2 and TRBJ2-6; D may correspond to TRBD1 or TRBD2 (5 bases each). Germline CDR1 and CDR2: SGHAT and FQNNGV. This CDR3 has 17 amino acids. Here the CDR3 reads CASSLAFRGTGANVPTF. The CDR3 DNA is TGTGCCAGCAGCTTAGCGTTTCGGGGTACTGGGGCCAACGTCCCGACTTTC.

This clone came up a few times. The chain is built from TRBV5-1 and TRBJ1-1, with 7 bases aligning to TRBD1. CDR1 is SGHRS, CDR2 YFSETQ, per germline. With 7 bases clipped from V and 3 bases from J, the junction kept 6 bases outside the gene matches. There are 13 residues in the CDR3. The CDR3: CASRTGGDTEAFF. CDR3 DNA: TGCGCCAGCCGGACAGGCGGGGACACTGAAGCTTTCTTT.

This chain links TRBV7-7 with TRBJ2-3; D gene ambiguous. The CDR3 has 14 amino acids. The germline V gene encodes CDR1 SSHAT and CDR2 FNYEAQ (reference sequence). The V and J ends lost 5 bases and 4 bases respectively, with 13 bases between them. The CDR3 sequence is CASSPGVVSDTQYF. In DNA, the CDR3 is TGTGCCAGCAGCCCGGGCGTGGTTTCAGATACGCAGTATTTT.